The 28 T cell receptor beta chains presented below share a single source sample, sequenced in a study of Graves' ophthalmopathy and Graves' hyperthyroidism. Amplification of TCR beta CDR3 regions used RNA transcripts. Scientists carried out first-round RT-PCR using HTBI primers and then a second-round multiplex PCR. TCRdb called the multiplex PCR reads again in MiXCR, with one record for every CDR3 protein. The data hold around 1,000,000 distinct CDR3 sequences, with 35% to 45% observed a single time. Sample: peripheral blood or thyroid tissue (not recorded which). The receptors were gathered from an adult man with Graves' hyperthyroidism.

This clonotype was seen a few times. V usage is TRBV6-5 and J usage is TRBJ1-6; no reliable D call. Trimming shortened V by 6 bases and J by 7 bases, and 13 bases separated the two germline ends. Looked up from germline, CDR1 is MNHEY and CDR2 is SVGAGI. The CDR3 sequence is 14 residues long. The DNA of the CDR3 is TGTGCCAGCAGCTCCGCGACACTGAATTCACCCCTCCACTTT. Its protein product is CASSSATLNSPLHF.

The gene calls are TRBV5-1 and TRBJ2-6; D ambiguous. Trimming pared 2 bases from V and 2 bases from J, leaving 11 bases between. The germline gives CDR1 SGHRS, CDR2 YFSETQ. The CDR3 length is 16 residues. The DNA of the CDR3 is TGCGCCAGCAGCTTAGGGTCAAGGGCTGGGGCCAACGTCCTGACTTTC. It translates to CASSLGSRAGANVLTF.

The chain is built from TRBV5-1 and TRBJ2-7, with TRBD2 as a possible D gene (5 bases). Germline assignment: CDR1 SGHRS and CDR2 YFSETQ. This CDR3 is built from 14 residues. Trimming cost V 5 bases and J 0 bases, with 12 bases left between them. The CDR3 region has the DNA TGCGCCAGCAGTCCCCTCGGACTCTCCTACGAGCAGTACTTC. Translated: CASSPLGLSYEQYF.

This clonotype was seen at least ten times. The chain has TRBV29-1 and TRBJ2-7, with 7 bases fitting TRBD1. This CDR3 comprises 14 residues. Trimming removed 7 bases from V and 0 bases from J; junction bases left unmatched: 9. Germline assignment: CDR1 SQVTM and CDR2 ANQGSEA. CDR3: CSAMQTGSSYEQYF. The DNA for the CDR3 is TGCAGCGCCATGCAGACAGGGAGCTCCTACGAGCAGTACTTC.

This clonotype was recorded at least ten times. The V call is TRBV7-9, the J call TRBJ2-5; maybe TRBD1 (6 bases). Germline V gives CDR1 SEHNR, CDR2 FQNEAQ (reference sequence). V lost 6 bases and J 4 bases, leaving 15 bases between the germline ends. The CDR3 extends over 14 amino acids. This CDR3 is CASRPNRAGETQYF. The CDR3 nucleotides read TGTGCCAGCAGACCTAACAGGGCAGGAGAGACCCAGTACTTC.

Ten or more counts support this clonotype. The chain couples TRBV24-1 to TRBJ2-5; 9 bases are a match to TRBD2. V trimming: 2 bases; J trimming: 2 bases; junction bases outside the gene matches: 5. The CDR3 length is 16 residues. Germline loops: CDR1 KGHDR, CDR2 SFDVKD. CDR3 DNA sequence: TGTGCCACCAGTGATTCGAGCGGGAGGTGGCAAGAGACCCAGTACTTC. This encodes CATSDSSGRWQETQYF.

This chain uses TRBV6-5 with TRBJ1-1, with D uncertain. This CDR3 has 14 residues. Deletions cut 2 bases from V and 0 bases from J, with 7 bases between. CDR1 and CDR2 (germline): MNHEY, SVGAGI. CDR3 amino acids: CASSYKGMNTEAFF. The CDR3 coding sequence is TGTGCCAGCAGTTACAAGGGAATGAACACTGAAGCTTTCTTT.

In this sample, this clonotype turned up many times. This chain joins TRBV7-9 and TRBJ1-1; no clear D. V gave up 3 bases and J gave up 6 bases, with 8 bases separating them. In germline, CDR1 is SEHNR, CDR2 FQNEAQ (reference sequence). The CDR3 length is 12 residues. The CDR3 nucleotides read TGTGCCAGCAGCTTCGGTTCCGCTGAAGCTTTCTTT. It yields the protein CASSFGSAEAFF.

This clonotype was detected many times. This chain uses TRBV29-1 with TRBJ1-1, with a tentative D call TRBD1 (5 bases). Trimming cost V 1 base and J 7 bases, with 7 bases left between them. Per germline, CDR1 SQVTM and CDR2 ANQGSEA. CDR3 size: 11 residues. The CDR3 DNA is TGCAGCGTTGAAGGAGACAGTGAAGCTTTCTTT. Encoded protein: CSVEGDSEAFF.

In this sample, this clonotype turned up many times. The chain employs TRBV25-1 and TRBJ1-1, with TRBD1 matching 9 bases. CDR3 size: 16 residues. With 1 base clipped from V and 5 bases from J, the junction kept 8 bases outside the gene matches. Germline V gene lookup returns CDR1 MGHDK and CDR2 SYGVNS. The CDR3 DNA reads TGTGCCAGCAGTGAATTACAGGGACAGGGCGGAACTGAAGCTTTCTTT. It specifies CASSELQGQGGTEAFF. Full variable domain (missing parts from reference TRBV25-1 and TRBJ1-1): EADIYQTPRYLVIGTGKKITLECSQTMGHDKMYWYQQDPGMELHLIHYSYGVNSTEKGDLSSESTVSRIRTEHFPLTLESARPSHTSQYLCASSELQGQGGTEAFFGQGTRLTVV.

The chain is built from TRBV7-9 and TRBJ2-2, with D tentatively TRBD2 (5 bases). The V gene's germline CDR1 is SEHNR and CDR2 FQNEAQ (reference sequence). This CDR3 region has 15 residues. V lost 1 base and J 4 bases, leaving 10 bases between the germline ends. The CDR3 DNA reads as TGTGCCAGCAGCTTAGAAGTGGGGAGCACCGGGGAGCTGTTTTTT. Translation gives CASSLEVGSTGELFF.

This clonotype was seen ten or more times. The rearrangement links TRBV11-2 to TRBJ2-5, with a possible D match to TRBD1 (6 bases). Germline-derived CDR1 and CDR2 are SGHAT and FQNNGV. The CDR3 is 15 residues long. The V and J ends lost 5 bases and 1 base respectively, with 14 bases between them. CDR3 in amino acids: CASSQPRTAQETQYF. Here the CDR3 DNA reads TGTGCCAGCAGCCAGCCCCGGACAGCCCAAGAGACCCAGTACTTC.

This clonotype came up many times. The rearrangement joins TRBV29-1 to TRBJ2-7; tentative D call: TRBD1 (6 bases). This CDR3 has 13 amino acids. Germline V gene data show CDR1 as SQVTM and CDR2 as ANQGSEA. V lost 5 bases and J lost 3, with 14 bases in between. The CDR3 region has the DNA TGCAGCGTTCTCAGGGGAACTGACTACGAGCAGTACTTC. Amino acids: CSVLRGTDYEQYF.

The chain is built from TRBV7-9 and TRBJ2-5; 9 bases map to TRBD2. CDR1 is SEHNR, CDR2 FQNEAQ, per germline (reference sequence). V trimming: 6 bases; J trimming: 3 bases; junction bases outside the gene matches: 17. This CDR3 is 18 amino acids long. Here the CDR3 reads CASRLGDHSGSFEETQYF. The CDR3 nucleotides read TGTGCCAGCAGGCTGGGGGACCATAGCGGGAGTTTCGAAGAGACCCAGTACTTC.

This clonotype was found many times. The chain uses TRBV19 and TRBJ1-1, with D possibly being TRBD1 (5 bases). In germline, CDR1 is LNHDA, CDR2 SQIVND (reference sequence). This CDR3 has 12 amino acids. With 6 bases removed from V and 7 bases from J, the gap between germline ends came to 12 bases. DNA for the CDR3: TGTGCCAGTAGCCCTGGGACGGTTGAAGCTTTCTTT. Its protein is CASSPGTVEAFF. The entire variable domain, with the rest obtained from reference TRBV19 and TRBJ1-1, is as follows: DGGITQSPKYLFRKEGQNVTLSCEQNLNHDAMYWYRQDPGQGLRLIYYSQIVNDFQKGDIAEGYSVSREKKESFPLTVTSAQKNPTAFYLCASSPGTVEAFFGQGTRLTVV.

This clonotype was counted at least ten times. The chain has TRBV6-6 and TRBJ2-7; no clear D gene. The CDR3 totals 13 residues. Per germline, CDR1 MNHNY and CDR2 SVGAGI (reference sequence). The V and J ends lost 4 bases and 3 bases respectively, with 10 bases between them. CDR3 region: CASSSSTRYEQYF. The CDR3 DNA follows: TGTGCCAGCAGTTCCTCAACACGCTACGAGCAGTACTTC.

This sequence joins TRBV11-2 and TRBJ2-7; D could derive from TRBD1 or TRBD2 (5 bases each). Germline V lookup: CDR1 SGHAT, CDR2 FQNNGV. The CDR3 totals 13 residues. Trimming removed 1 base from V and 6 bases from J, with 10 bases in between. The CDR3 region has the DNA TGTGCCAGCAGCTTAGGGGACGTTTTCGAGCAGTACTTC. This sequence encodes CASSLGDVFEQYF.

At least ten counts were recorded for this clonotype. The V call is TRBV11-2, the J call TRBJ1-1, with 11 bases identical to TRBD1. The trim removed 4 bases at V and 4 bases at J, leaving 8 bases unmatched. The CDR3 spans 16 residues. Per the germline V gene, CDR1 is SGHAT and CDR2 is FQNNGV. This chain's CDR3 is CASSSRTGGMGTEAFF. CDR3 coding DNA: TGTGCCAGCAGCTCTCGGACAGGGGGCATGGGCACTGAAGCTTTCTTT.

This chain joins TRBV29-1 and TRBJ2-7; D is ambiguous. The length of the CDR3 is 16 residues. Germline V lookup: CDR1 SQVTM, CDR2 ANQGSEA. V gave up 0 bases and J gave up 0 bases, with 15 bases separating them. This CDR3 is CSVEDLRGDLSYEQYF. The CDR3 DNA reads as TGCAGCGTTGAAGATCTTCGCGGAGACCTCTCCTACGAGCAGTACTTC.

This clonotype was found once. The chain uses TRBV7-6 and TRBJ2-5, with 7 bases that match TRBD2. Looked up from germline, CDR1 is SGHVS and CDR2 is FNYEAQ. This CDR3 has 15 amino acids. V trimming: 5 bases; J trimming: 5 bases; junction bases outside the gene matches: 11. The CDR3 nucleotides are TGTGCCAGCAGCCCAAACACGGGGGGACCGGAGACCCAGTACTTC. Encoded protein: CASSPNTGGPETQYF.

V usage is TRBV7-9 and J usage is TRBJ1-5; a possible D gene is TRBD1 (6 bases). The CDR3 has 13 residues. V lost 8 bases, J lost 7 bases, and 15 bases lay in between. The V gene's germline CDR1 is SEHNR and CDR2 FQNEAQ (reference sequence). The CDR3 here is CASHQGRGQPQHF. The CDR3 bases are TGTGCCAGCCATCAGGGGCGAGGGCAGCCCCAGCATTTT.

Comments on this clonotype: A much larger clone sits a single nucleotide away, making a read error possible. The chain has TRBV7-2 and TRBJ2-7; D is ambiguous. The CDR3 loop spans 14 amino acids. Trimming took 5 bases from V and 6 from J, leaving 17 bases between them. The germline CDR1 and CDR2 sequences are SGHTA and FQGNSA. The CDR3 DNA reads TGTGCCAGCAGCCCTCCTTGGAGTGGCTTCGAGCAGTACTTC. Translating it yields CASSPPWSGFEQYF.

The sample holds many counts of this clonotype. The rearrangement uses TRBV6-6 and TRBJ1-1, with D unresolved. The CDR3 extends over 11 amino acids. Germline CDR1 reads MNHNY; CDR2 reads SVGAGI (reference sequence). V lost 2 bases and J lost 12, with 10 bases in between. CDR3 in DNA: TGTGCCAGCAGTTACGCCAGTAGAACTTTCTTT. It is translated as CASSYASRTFF.

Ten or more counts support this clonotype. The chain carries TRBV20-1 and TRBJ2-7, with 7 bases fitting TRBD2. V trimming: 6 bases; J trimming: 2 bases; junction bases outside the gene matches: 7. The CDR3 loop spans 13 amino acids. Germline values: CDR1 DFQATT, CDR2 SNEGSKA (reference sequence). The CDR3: CSATSGITYEQYF. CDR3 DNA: TGCAGTGCCACCAGCGGGATCACCTACGAGCAGTACTTC.

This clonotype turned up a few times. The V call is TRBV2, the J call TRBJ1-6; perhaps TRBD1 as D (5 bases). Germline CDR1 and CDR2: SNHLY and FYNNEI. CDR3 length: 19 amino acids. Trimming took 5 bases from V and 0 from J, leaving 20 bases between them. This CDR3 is CASSRARGPFSSYNSPLHF. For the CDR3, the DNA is TGTGCCAGCAGTCGTGCGAGGGGCCCGTTCAGCTCCTATAATTCACCCCTCCACTTT.

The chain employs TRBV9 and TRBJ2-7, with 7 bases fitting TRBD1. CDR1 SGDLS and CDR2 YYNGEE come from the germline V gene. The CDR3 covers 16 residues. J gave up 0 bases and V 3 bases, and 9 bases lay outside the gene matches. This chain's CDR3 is CASSGGTGVNSYEQYF. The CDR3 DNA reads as TGTGCCAGCAGCGGGGGAACAGGGGTAAACTCCTACGAGCAGTACTTC.

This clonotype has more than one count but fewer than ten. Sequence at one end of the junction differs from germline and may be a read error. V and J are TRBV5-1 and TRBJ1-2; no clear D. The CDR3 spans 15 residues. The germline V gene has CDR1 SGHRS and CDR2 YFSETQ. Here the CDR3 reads CASSDQSRLGYGYTF. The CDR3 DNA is TGTGCCAGCAGCGACCAATCCAGACTAGGCTATGGCTACACCTTC.

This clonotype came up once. The CDR3, as DNA: TGTGCCAGCAGTTTTCCGGGACAGGGTAAATCACCCCTCCACTTT. It specifies CASSFPGQGKSPLHF. J is TRBJ1-6 and V is TRBV11-2; 9 nucleotides match TRBD1. The V segment lost 6 bases and the J segment 10 bases; nucleotides outside the gene matches: 10. CDR3 length: 15 amino acids. Germline-derived CDR1 and CDR2 are SGHAT and FQNNGV.